Below, 14 T cell receptor beta chains from the same sample are listed, as sequenced in a study of blood T cell repertoires in COVID-19 (TCRdb year 2020). The protocol used for the library was the immunoSEQ multiplex PCR assay. TCRdb limited this immuneACCESS table to in-frame rearrangements with V and J called. A share of clones is missing; checked studies link under half to unresolved V genes, and the rest is unexplained. The sample table shows about 140,000 clones, and around 84% are seen once. About 5% of the sample belongs to the ten largest clones. Sequencing was carried out using peripheral blood. The source of these receptors is a woman in her 50s with acute or convalescent COVID-19.

This clone has only a few counts. This chain links TRBV3-1 (or the pseudogene TRBV3-2) with TRBJ1-1, with D uncertain. The CDR3 runs to 14 residues. Germline CDR1 reads LGHDT; CDR2 reads YNNKEL (reference sequence). Trimming took 4 bases from V and 5 from J, leaving 14 bases between them. As DNA, the CDR3 is TGTGCCAGCAGCCTTGCCCCTCAGCGGACTGAAGCTTTCTTT. Its translation: CASSLAPQRTEAFF.

This clone was picked up one time. The V and J genes are TRBV9 and TRBJ1-3; possible D gene TRBD1, 6 bases. CDR1 and CDR2 (germline): SGDLS, YYNGEE. V shed 4 bases and J shed 0 bases, with 14 bases lying between them. CDR3 size: 16 residues. The CDR3 bases are TGTGCCAGCAGCCCACAAACAGGGTTCTCTGGAAACACCATATATTTT. This sequence encodes CASSPQTGFSGNTIYF.

V usage is TRBV5-1 and J usage is TRBJ1-6; D gene ambiguous. CDR3 length equals 15 residues. V was pared by 0 bases and J by 8 bases, with 12 bases between. Germline values: CDR1 SGHRS, CDR2 YFSETQ. CDR3 amino acids: CASSLGAGIDSPLHF. Written as DNA, the CDR3 is TGCGCCAGCAGCTTGGGTGCCGGGATCGATTCACCCCTCCACTTT.

This clone was counted only a few times. The V and J genes are TRBV29-1 and TRBJ2-7; D possibly corresponds to TRBD1 (6 bases). V was shortened by 4 bases and J by 3 bases, with 16 bases between the two germline ends. Germline CDR1 and CDR2: SQVTM and ANQGSEA. This CDR3 region has 14 residues. The CDR3 DNA sequence: TGCAGCGTTGCTACCCAGGGGTTAATCTACGAGCAGTACTTC. Translated: CSVATQGLIYEQYF.

The J gene is TRBJ2-6, the V gene TRBV29-1; D ambiguous. The CDR3 totals 13 residues. Germline V lookup: CDR1 SQVTM, CDR2 ANQGSEA. V was cut by 3 bases and J by 4 bases, with 7 bases left in between. CDR3 amino acids: CSVDESGANVLTF. CDR3 nucleotide sequence: TGCAGCGTTGATGAGTCCGGGGCCAACGTCCTGACTTTC. Together with reference TRBV29-1 and TRBJ2-6, the CDR3 gives the full variable domain: SAVISQKPSRDICQRGTSLTIQCQVDSQVTMMFWYRQQPGQSLTLIATANQGSEATYESGFVIDKFPISRPNLTFSTLTVSNMSPEDSSIYLCSVDESGANVLTFGAGSRLTVL.

As for this clone: The same CDR3 arises from other DNA sequences in this sample as well. This chain links TRBV6-5 with TRBJ1-1; 9 bases fit TRBD1. CDR3 length: 15 residues. Germline V gene sequence: CDR1 MNHEY, CDR2 SVGAGI. The V and J ends lost 4 bases and 0 bases, in that order; junction bases with no gene match: 3. The CDR3 region has the DNA TGTGCCAGCAGTTTGACAGGGGGGTTGAACACTGAAGCTTTCTTT. It specifies CASSLTGGLNTEAFF.

The chain couples TRBV11-2 to TRBJ1-5; possibly TRBD1 for D (5 bases). V dropped 9 bases and J dropped 4 bases, with 16 bases sitting between them. Germline CDR1 and CDR2: SGHAT and FQNNGV. The CDR3 runs to 14 residues. The CDR3 is CARGLGPINQPQHF. The CDR3 DNA follows: TGTGCCAGGGGGCTTGGGCCCATTAATCAGCCCCAGCATTTT.

At least ten counts were recorded for this clone. The CDR3 here is CASSGTGGTGGYTF. Written as DNA, the CDR3 is TGTGCCTCTTCTGGGACAGGGGGCACGGGTGGCTACACCTTC. The chain recombines TRBV30 with TRBJ1-2, with 12 bases identical to TRBD1. CDR1 GTSNPN and CDR2 SVGIG come from the germline V gene (reference sequence). After removal of 7 bases from V and 7 bases from J, the junction contained 10 bases not matched to a gene. This CDR3 is built from 14 residues. The variable domain in full, completed from reference TRBV30 and TRBJ1-2, reads SQTIHQWPATLVQPVGSPLSLECTVEGTSNPNLYWYRQAAGRGLQLLFYSVGIGQISSEVPQNLSASRPQDRQFILSSKKLLLSDSGFYLCASSGTGGTGGYTFGSGTRLTVV.

The V gene is TRBV11-2, the J gene TRBJ2-3; 8 bases are shared with TRBD2. V was pared by 0 bases and J by 8 bases, with 7 bases of the junction left unmatched. Germline CDR1 and CDR2: SGHAT and FQNNGV. The CDR3 extends over 15 amino acids. This CDR3 reads CASSLDLSGGATQYF. In nucleotides, the CDR3 is TGTGCCAGCAGCTTAGATCTTTCCGGGGGGGCTACGCAGTATTTT. The full variable domain, with the rest looked up from reference TRBV11-2 and TRBJ2-3, is EAGVAQSPRYKIIEKRQSVAFWCNPISGHATLYWYQQILGQGPKLLIQFQNNGVVDDSQLPKDRFSAERLKGVDSTLKIQPAKLEDSAVYLCASSLDLSGGATQYFGPGTRLTVL.

The chain combines TRBV21-1 with TRBJ2-3; the table assigns TRBD1, which was not confirmed against the DNA. TRBV21-1 is tagged as a pseudogene. This CDR3 region has 17 residues. This CDR3 reads CASIRGGDRVQTDTQYF. In DNA, the CDR3 is TGTGCCAGCATCCGAGGAGGGGACAGGGTACAAACAGATACGCAGTATTTT.

This clone appeared once. The J gene is TRBJ1-5, the V gene TRBV15, with TRBD1 matching over 7 bases. Germline CDR1 LNHNV, CDR2 YYDKDF (reference sequence). V dropped 1 base and J dropped 5; count of bases not matched to a gene: 5. The CDR3 loop spans 15 amino acids. Here the CDR3 reads CATSRGQDRYQPQHF. The CDR3 DNA reads TGTGCCACCAGCAGAGGCCAGGACAGGTATCAGCCCCAGCATTTT.

The rearrangement links TRBV11-2 to TRBJ2-1; D ambiguous. Germline assignment: CDR1 SGHAT and CDR2 FQNNGV. V lost 1 base and J lost 4, with 5 bases in between. This CDR3 spans 13 amino acids. In DNA form, the CDR3 reads TGTGCCAGCAGCTTAGCCCCGTACAATGAGCAGTTCTTC. Translation gives CASSLAPYNEQFF.

The chain is built from TRBV27 and TRBJ1-1, with 11 nucleotides matching TRBD1. Germline V gene data show CDR1 as MNHEY and CDR2 as SMNVEV (reference sequence). This CDR3 region has 15 residues. V shed 5 bases and J 3 bases; nucleotides not matched to a gene: 5. The DNA of the CDR3 is TGTGCCAGCAGTCCCTCGGACAGGGGGCACACTGAAGCTTTCTTT. Protein sequence: CASSPSDRGHTEAFF.

This rearrangement joins TRBV9 to TRBJ1-1; D gene uncertain. Germline V gene lookup returns CDR1 SGDLS and CDR2 YYNGEE. The CDR3 contains 12 residues. V was cut by 1 base and J by 5 bases, with 6 bases left in between. CDR3 sequence reads: CASSVSGTEAFF. Written as DNA, the CDR3 is TGTGCCAGCAGCGTATCCGGGACTGAAGCTTTCTTT.